A selection of T cell receptor beta chains follows, all from one sample in a study of cytomegalovirus exposure and HLA in healthy donors. Produced via immunoSEQ multiplex PCR; TCRdb's table is partial and in-frame only. The profile shows more than 150,000 clones, about 90% of them singletons. The sample consisted of PBMCs. The receptors originated from a girl under three years old in good health and CMV-seronegative. CDR3s include the opening cysteine and the closing phenylalanine or tryptophan. The order of the fields is clone size, V gene, D gene, CDR3 protein. The D gene is left open where the match is weak. Part of the rows lack a size; the others show once, few, many or a class for expanded clones.

-,TRBV9,-,CASSVFAGFGFDGYTF
once,TRBV7-9,TRBD1,CASSLGKGRGRKETQYF
-,TRBV6-1,-,CASRSGSGANVLTF
-,TRBV5-4,-,CASTTGQETQYF
-,TRBV2,TRBD1,CASRDRGTEAFF
-,TRBV18,-,CASSLHQGTYEQYF
-,TRBV5-1,-,CASSFLRRNTGELFF
-,TRBV4-2,TRBD2,CASSPPGLTDYNEQFF
once,TRBV7-9,TRBD1,CASSLGGGKATLQYF
-,TRBV6-5,-,CASSYAGYEQYF
-,TRBV6-6,-,CASSYLGGNYGYTF
-,TRBV4-2,-,CASSQTAGNTGELFF
-,TRBV2,-,CASSGEIITQVDTQYF
-,TRBV5-1,TRBD2,CASSTSGGNTGELFF
-,TRBV6-1,-,CASSEALSQGHYGYTF
-,TRBV25-1,-,CASTGDGNGYTF